This TCR beta chain was sequenced for a study of blood T cell repertoires in COVID-19. Overall study: Both acute and convalescent COVID-19 samples were obtained from the United States, Italy and Spain.

The CDR3 consists of 17 residues. Generated by immunoSEQ multiplex PCR, the TCRdb table keeps only in-frame clones and is missing some. The sample consists of about 240,000 clones, about nine tenths of them appearing once. This TCR derives from a man in his fifties or sixties with acute or convalescent COVID-19. The source material was peripheral blood. The chain couples TRBV21-1 to TRBJ2-7; TRBD2 reflects the table's D call only, with no check against the DNA. TRBV21-1 represents a pseudogene. The CDR3 here is CASSKARGRTNSYEQYF. CDR3 DNA sequence: TGTGCCAGCAGCAAAGCTCGCGGGAGGACCAACTCCTACGAGCAGTACTTC.